The 6 T cell receptor beta chains listed next were all sequenced from one sample in a study of beta chain features in type 1 diabetes. Every bit of the isolated RNA underwent reverse transcription, so sequencing read expressed TCRB transcripts. Assay: immunoSEQ multiplex PCR; the TCRdb copy retains only in-frame clones and omits some. The sample has under 90,000 clones; approximately 32% are singletons. Sequencing was performed on stem cell memory CD4+ T cells from blood. The receptor source for this set is a woman under 30 in good health.

This clone was counted many times. The chain combines TRBV29-1 with TRBJ1-1; 7 bases align to TRBD1. The CDR3 is 13 amino acids. J gave up 3 bases and V 5 bases, and 6 bases lay outside the gene matches. Per germline, CDR1 SQVTM and CDR2 ANQGSEA. CDR3 amino acids: CSVSGQRYTEAFF. Written as DNA, the CDR3 is TGCAGCGTTTCGGGACAGCGGTACACTGAAGCTTTCTTT.

The genes are TRBV7-3 and TRBJ1-2; tentatively, D is TRBD1 (5 bases). V dropped 5 bases and J dropped 7 bases, with 17 bases sitting between them. The CDR3 is made up of 14 amino acids. CDR1 and CDR2 from the germline V gene are SGHTA and FQGTGA. CDR3 protein: CASSAGLSGGGYTF. The CDR3 coding sequence is TGTGCCAGCAGCGCCGGACTTTCCGGGGGTGGCTACACCTTC. Full variable domain (remainder filled in from reference TRBV7-3 and TRBJ1-2): GAGVSQTPSNKVTEKGKYVELRCDPISGHTALYWYRQSLGQGPEFLIYFQGTGAADDSGLPNDRFFAVRPEGSVSTLKIQRTERGDSAVYLCASSAGLSGGGYTFGSGTRLTVV.

The J gene is TRBJ2-7, the V gene TRBV27; 10 bases align to TRBD1. CDR1 and CDR2 (germline): MNHEY, SMNVEV (reference sequence). Trimming at V came to 5 bases and at J to 3 bases, leaving 1 base not matched to a gene. The CDR3 sequence is 13 residues long. The CDR3 region is CASSRTGGYEQYF. CDR3 DNA: TGTGCCAGCAGTAGGACAGGGGGCTACGAGCAGTACTTC.

This clone was found a few times. V usage is TRBV10-3 and J usage is TRBJ2-7; 10 bases are a match to TRBD2. J lost 7 bases, V lost 4 bases, and 1 base had no gene match. Germline-derived CDR1 and CDR2 are ENHRY and SYGVKD. This CDR3 contains 12 residues. The CDR3 nucleotides read TGTGCCATCAGTGGGACTAGCGGAGAGCAGTACTTC. Protein: CAISGTSGEQYF.

This clone was seen a few times. The chain joins TRBV6-5 to TRBJ1-5; no firm D call. The CDR3 runs to 12 residues. In germline, CDR1 is MNHEY, CDR2 SVGAGI. Trimming stripped 7 bases from V and 7 bases from J, with 11 bases between. CDR3 nucleotide sequence: TGTGCCAGCAAGAAGCGGGAGCAGCCCCAGCATTTT. Its protein is CASKKREQPQHF.

CDR3 coding DNA: TGTGCCAGCAGTTTCACTAGCGCCTCCTACGAGCAGTACTTC. It yields the protein CASSFTSASYEQYF. The V and J genes are TRBV6-1 and TRBJ2-7, with TRBD2 identical over 7 bases. With V trimmed by 5 bases and J by 0 bases, 4 bases remained unmatched. This CDR3 is built from 14 residues. CDR1 is MNHNS, CDR2 SASEGT, per germline.